This TCR beta chain came from a study of T cell clonality in common variable immunodeficiency. Study-level findings and limits: Fewer TCRbeta clones were shared among CVID subjects than controls. Reportedly, TCR beta sequences from common variable immunodeficiency showed fewer deletions and N-nucleotide insertions. Authors noted CVID clonality's cause needs subpopulation repertoire sequencing.

This clone was seen repeatedly, ten times or more. Its matching antigen is unknown. The read terminates 3 residues ahead of where the CDR3 ends, so the germline J gene completes it. CVID and control samples used equivalent genomic DNA input. Only in-frame clones appear in the TCRdb table, and some are missing; sequencing was by immunoSEQ multiplex PCR. In total the sample includes approximately 52,000 clones, none of them seen once. This CDR3 contains 15 residues. Looked up from germline, CDR1 is GTSNPN and CDR2 is SVGIG (reference sequence). V was pared by 0 bases and J by 5 bases, with 13 bases between.

Sequencing input: peripheral blood mononuclear cells. The sequence came from a person between 18 and 75 years old in good health. The chain is built from TRBV30 and TRBJ1-4, with D tentatively TRBD1 (5 bases). The CDR3 DNA, read in part, is TGTGCCTGGAGTGTACAGGAACTCCTAAATGAAAAA. Translating it yields CAWSVQELLNEK. The full CDR3 is CAWSVQELLNEKLFF.